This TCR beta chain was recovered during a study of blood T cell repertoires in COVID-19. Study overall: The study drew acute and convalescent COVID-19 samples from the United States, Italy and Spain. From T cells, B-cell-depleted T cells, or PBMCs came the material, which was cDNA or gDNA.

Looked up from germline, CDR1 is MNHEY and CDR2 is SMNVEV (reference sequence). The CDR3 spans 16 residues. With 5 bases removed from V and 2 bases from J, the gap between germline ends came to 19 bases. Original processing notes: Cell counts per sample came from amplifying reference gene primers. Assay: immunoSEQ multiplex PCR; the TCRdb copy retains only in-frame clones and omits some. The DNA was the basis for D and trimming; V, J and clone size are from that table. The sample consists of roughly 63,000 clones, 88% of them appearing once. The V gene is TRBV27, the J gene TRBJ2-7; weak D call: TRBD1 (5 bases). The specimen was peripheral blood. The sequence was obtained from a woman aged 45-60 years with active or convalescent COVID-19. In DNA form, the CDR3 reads TGTGCCAGCAGTCCCCGCTTGTCAGGGTACACCTACGAGCAGTACTTC. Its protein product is CASSPRLSGYTYEQYF.